The rows below give T cell receptor beta chains drawn from one sample of a study of blood T cell repertoires in COVID-19. Sequencing used immunoSEQ multiplex PCR; TCRdb keeps in-frame clones, though not all of them. The sample has 110,000 or so clones, over 75% seen once; the top ten hold under 4.5%. Sequencing used peripheral blood. These receptors came from a man in his fifties or sixties with acute or convalescent COVID-19. Both conserved end residues are part of each CDR3. D genes are given only for firm matches. Clone size appears in some rows only: once, few, many, or a class for an expanded clone.

>TRBD1|TRBJ1-5|TRBV5-1|-
TGCGCCAGCAGCTGGACAGGGGATAGCAATCAGCCCCAGCATTTT
CASSWTGDSNQPQHF
>TRBD1|TRBJ1-5|TRBV3-1/TRBV3-2|-
TGTGCCAGCAGACAACAGGGGGCGAGGGAGCCCCAGCATTTT
CASRQQGAREPQHF
>TRBD1|TRBJ1-2|TRBV30|-
TGTGCCTGGAACCGCGAGGACAGGGGCGACAACTATGGCTACACCTTC
CAWNREDRGDNYGYTF
>-|TRBJ2-7|TRBV21-1|few
TGTGCCAGCAGCAATATTAGGGACAGCTGCCACTACGAGCAGTACTTC
CASSNIRDSCHYEQYF
>-|TRBJ1-2|TRBV19|-
TGTGCCAGTATTCGCGCGGGCTATGGCTACACCTTC
CASIRAGYGYTF
>TRBD1|TRBJ2-5|TRBV28|-
TGTGCCAGCAGTCAAGGGACAGGCCAGACTCCCAAAGAGACCCAGTACTTC
CASSQGTGQTPKETQYF
>-|TRBJ1-5|TRBV28|-
TGTGCCAGCAACGACTCGGGCAATCAGCCCCAGCATTTT
CASNDSGNQPQHF
>-|TRBJ2-4|TRBV19|-
TGTGCCAGTAGTATGGGGGGAGTTCGGAACATTCAGTACTTC
CASSMGGVRNIQYF
>-|TRBJ2-1|TRBV12-3/TRBV12-4|once
TGTGCCAGCAGTTTTCTAGACTATGAGCAGTTCTTC
CASSFLDYEQFF
>-|TRBJ2-1|TRBV19|-
TGTGCCAGTAGTATTTACAGGGGGAGGGCCTACAATGAGCAGTTCTTC
CASSIYRGRAYNEQFF
>-|TRBJ1-3|TRBV19|-
TGTGCCAGTAGTGCCGTCCAGCGTTCGTCTGGAAACACCATATATTTT
CASSAVQRSSGNTIYF
>TRBD1|TRBJ1-1|TRBV20-1|-
TGCAGTGTAGGGACAGAGACTGAAGCTTTCTTT
CSVGTETEAFF
>TRBD1|TRBJ2-3|TRBV2|-
TGTGCCAGCAGTGAAGCCGGACAGGTGCTACGCACAGATACGCAGTATTTT
CASSEAGQVLRTDTQYF
>-|TRBJ2-1|TRBV15|-
TGTGCCACCAGCAGCCCCCGGACAGGAGGGTCCTACAATGAGCAGTTCTTC
CATSSPRTGGSYNEQFF
>-|TRBJ2-7|TRBV3-1/TRBV3-2|-
TGTGCCAGCAGCCAAGATCCAGGGGCGGCGGACGAGCAGTACTTC
CASSQDPGAADEQYF
>TRBD2|TRBJ2-3|TRBV6-2/TRBV6-3|-
TGTGCCAGCAGCCGTACTAGCGGGAGGGCCGCTGGCGCAGATACGCAGTATTTT
CASSRTSGRAAGADTQYF
>TRBD1|TRBJ1-4|TRBV25-1|-
TGTGCCAGCAGTGTGCCGGACAGGGGATCTCGAAAACTGTTTTTT
CASSVPDRGSRKLFF
>TRBD1|TRBJ1-2|TRBV9|-
TGTGCCAGCAGCGCCGGACAGGGAAACAACTATGGCTACACCTTC
CASSAGQGNNYGYTF
>-|TRBJ1-6|TRBV6-5|-
TGTGCCAGCAGTTACAGTCAGGGGATAACCCTCCACTTT
CASSYSQGITLHF
>TRBD2|TRBJ2-1|TRBV3-1/TRBV3-2|-
TGTGCCAGCAGCCAAAGATTGGGACTAGCGGGAGCTAGTCCTCACAATGAGCAGTTCTTC
CASSQRLGLAGASPHNEQFF
>TRBD2|TRBJ2-1|TRBV5-1|-
TGCGCCAGCAGCCCCCGGGACTACATCTACAATGAGCAGTTCTTC
CASSPRDYIYNEQFF
>-|TRBJ1-2|TRBV2|-
TGTGCCAGCAGTGAACAGGGCGTTGCCTATGGCTACACCTTC
CASSEQGVAYGYTF
>-|TRBJ1-1|TRBV5-5|once
TGTGCCAGCAGCCCTGGGGTCGGGGGGAACACTGAAGCTTTCTTT
CASSPGVGGNTEAFF
>-|TRBJ2-7|TRBV20-1|-
TGCAGTGCTAGTGAGGTATCGGGGTACATATCCTACGAGCAGTACTTC
CSASEVSGYISYEQYF
>TRBD1|TRBJ2-5|TRBV6-5|-
TGTGCCAGCGTAAGACAGGGACCCCAAGAGACCCAGTACTTC
CASVRQGPQETQYF
>-|TRBJ2-1|TRBV24-1|once
TGTGCCACCAGTGATTTTGGGGACAAAGAGACCTACAATGAGCAGTTCTTC
CATSDFGDKETYNEQFF
>-|TRBJ2-7|TRBV27|few
TGTGCCAGCAGTCCGGCCCTTCTCGGTGGGAGCTACGAGCAGTACTTC
CASSPALLGGSYEQYF
>-|TRBJ2-3|TRBV5-1|-
TGCGCCAGCAGCTTCGACGGTGGGGGGTCAGATACGCAGTATTTT
CASSFDGGGSDTQYF
>-|TRBJ1-5|TRBV4-2|few
TGTGCCAGCAGCCAAGACGGGCAGGGAGGGACCCAGCATTTT
CASSQDGQGGTQHF
>-|TRBJ1-1|TRBV4-2|-
TGTGCCAGCAGCCAAGAGTCCTCCGGACAGAAGACCTTCAGGAACACTGAAGCTTTCTTT
CASSQESSGQKTFRNTEAFF
>-|TRBJ2-5|TRBV4-2|-
TGTGCCAGCAGCCAAGATCGGGGGGCGCGGGAGACCCAGTACTTC
CASSQDRGARETQYF
>-|TRBJ1-3|TRBV28|-
TGTGCCAGCAGTTTCGCGAAGAGCTCTGGAAACACCATATATTTT
CASSFAKSSGNTIYF
>-|TRBJ1-5|TRBV6-5|-
-
CASSSSQNQPQHF
>-|TRBJ2-5|TRBV5-4|-
TGTGCCAGCAGCTTGGGGCAGAGCATTACCTCCAGGGAGACCCAGTACTTC
CASSLGQSITSRETQYF
>TRBD1|TRBJ2-5|TRBV7-6|-
TGTGCCAGCAGCGTAGGGGGCAGTAGTTTCCAAGAGACCCAGTACTTC
CASSVGGSSFQETQYF
>-|TRBJ1-1|TRBV7-3|-
TGTGCCAGCAGCTTAAACCAGTACACTGAAGCTTTCTTT
CASSLNQYTEAFF
>-|TRBJ2-7|TRBV2|-
TGTGCCAGCAGTGACCAGGCCGACGGCCGTCCCTACGAGCAGTACTTC
CASSDQADGRPYEQYF
>TRBD1|TRBJ1-5|TRBV30|-
TGTGCCTGGGGACAGGGCAATCAGCCCCAGCATTTT
CAWGQGNQPQHF
>-|TRBJ2-6|TRBV6-6|-
TGTGCCAGCAGCCGAGGGGGGGCCATCTCTGGGGCCAACGTCCTGACTTTC
CASSRGGAISGANVLTF
>TRBD2|TRBJ2-1|TRBV15|-
TGTGCCACCAGCAGGGGGACTAGCGGGAGTGTTGAGCAGTTCTTC
CATSRGTSGSVEQFF
>TRBD1|TRBJ1-1|TRBV14|-
TGTGCCAGCAGCCAGACAGGGGTCGGTACTGAAGCTTTCTTT
CASSQTGVGTEAFF